The present entry profiles one T cell receptor beta chain with its context. No antigen is known for it. One junction end disagrees with the germline gene, perhaps due to a read error. This specimen comes from a study of long-term antiretroviral therapy in people with HIV. Regarding the study as a whole: Comparison with controls showed narrower CDR3 length ranges in HIV repertoires.

The CDR3 covers 15 residues. CDR1 and CDR2 from the germline V gene are SGHRS and YFSETQ. Run at survey level, the immunoSEQ assay was version v3.0. Measured with immunoSEQ multiplex PCR; TCRdb has only the in-frame clones, and not every one. The table includes approximately 9,400 clones, around three quarters detected once. Sequenced here: unsorted PBMCs, sampled 0.6 years before starting antiretroviral therapy. This sequence was found in a man between 40 and 49 years old with HIV. V and J are TRBV5-1 and TRBJ1-5, with a weak D call TRBD1 (5 bases). DNA of the CDR3: TGCGCCAGCAGCTGGGTGGGGGGTAGCGATCAGCCCCAGCATTTT. Its translation is CASSWVGGSDQPQHF.